The rows below give T cell receptor beta chains drawn from one sample of a study of cytomegalovirus exposure and HLA in healthy donors. Sequencing used immunoSEQ multiplex PCR; TCRdb keeps in-frame clones, though not all of them. In the table there are about 190,000 clones, roughly 80% of which are singletons. Sequencing was performed on PBMCs. These receptors all stem from a man younger than 35 in good health and CMV-seropositive. CDR3s include the opening cysteine and the closing phenylalanine or tryptophan. The D gene is left open where the match is weak. Some rows mark clone size as missing; the rest say once, few, many or name a class of expanded clone.

j_gene,abundance,v_gene,d_gene,CDR3nt,CDR3aa
TRBJ2-1,.,TRBV14,.,TGTGCCAGCAGCCAAGGGACTACCAATGAGCAGTTCTTC,CASSQGTTNEQFF
TRBJ2-3,few,TRBV29-1,.,TGCAGCGCGCCCCGGGGGGCCAGCACAGATACGCAGTATTTT,CSAPRGASTDTQYF
TRBJ2-3,.,TRBV6-1,TRBD2,TGTGCCAGCAGTGCCCGTAGCGGGAGGATTAGCACAGATACGCAGTATTTT,CASSARSGRISTDTQYF
TRBJ1-2,.,TRBV11-2,TRBD1,TGTGCCAGCAGCCCTACAGGGGTAGGCGGCTACACCTTC,CASSPTGVGGYTF
TRBJ2-5,.,TRBV15,TRBD2,TGTGCCACCAGCAGAGATAAGACTAGCGGGGCCCAAGAGACCCAGTACTTC,CATSRDKTSGAQETQYF
TRBJ1-3,.,TRBV4-1,.,TGCGCCAGCAGCCAAGTTAGCTCTGGAAACACCATATATTTT,CASSQVSSGNTIYF
TRBJ1-2,.,TRBV29-1,.,TGCAGCGTTCAGTTTTCTAACTATGGCTACACCTTC,CSVQFSNYGYTF
TRBJ2-7,once,TRBV18,.,TGTGCCAGCTCTCCGCTGGACGGAGGGCTAAACGAGCAGTACTTC,CASSPLDGGLNEQYF
TRBJ2-2,.,TRBV13,TRBD2,TGTGCCAGCAGCCCCTTGACTAGCGGGAGGGCCAACGGGGAGCTGTTTTTT,CASSPLTSGRANGELFF
TRBJ1-2,.,TRBV5-4,TRBD1,TGTGCCAGCAGCTTGACAACAGGGGTATCTGGCTACACCTTC,CASSLTTGVSGYTF
TRBJ1-1,many,TRBV29-1,TRBD1,TGCAGCTCTGCGTCGGGACAGTCAGACACTGAAGCTTTCTTT,CSSASGQSDTEAFF
TRBJ2-1,.,TRBV11-2,TRBD2,TGTGCCAGCAGCTTATTGCGGTCGGGAGGTGAGCAGTTCTTC,CASSLLRSGGEQFF
TRBJ1-2,few,TRBV29-1,TRBD1,TGCAGCGTCCTGGGAGGACAGGGCTTCGATGGCTACACCTTC,CSVLGGQGFDGYTF
TRBJ1-4,few,TRBV7-2,TRBD1,TGTGCCAGCAGCTTAGGGGGGACAGGGACCGAAAAACTGTTTTTT,CASSLGGTGTEKLFF
TRBJ2-2,.,TRBV7-9,TRBD1,TGTGCCAGCAGCTTAGTAACAGACAGGGGAATATTGGGGCTGTTTTTT,CASSLVTDRGILGLFF
TRBJ1-2,.,TRBV28,.,TGTGCCATCGACGGGGACTACTATGGCTACACCTTC,CAIDGDYYGYTF
TRBJ2-4,few,TRBV9,.,TGTGCCAGCAGCGTGATAATGGGGGCCCATGAGAACATTCAGTACTTC,CASSVIMGAHENIQYF
TRBJ2-1,.,TRBV6-4,TRBD2,TGTGCCAGCAGTGACTCGGGACTAGCGGGGCACAATGAGCAGTTCTTC,CASSDSGLAGHNEQFF
TRBJ1-2,.,TRBV28,.,TGTGCCAGCAGTTTAGCGCGGGAAGGCTACACCTTC,CASSLAREGYTF
TRBJ2-3,once,TRBV9,TRBD2,TGTGCCAGCAGCGGGGTAGCGGGAGGTACGCAGTATTTT,CASSGVAGGTQYF
TRBJ2-7,.,TRBV7-9,TRBD2,TGTGCCAGCAGCTTACTCGGTCGTCGAGCGGGAGGTGACGAGCAGTACTTC,CASSLLGRRAGGDEQYF
TRBJ2-5,.,TRBV6-5,TRBD2,TGTGCCAGCACCCTCGTAGCGGGAGCTCGCGAGACCCAGTACTTC,CASTLVAGARETQYF
TRBJ1-5,.,TRBV7-9,TRBD1,TGTGCCAGCAGCACGTGGGACAGAAATCAGCCCCAGCATTTT,CASSTWDRNQPQHF
TRBJ2-2,.,TRBV15,TRBD1,TGTGCCACCAGCAGCCGACAGGGGCGAACCGGGGAGCTGTTTTTT,CATSSRQGRTGELFF
TRBJ2-1,.,TRBV19,TRBD1,TGTGCCAGTAGTATGAAGCGGACAGGCCATGAGCAGTTCTTC,CASSMKRTGHEQFF
TRBJ2-2,.,TRBV18,TRBD2,TGTGCCAGCTCACCGGGAGCGGGAATTAACACCGGGGAGCTGTTTTTT,CASSPGAGINTGELFF
TRBJ1-5,.,TRBV28,TRBD1,TGTGCCAGCAGTCTCTCGCTTACAGGGGAGCCCCAGCATTTT,CASSLSLTGEPQHF
TRBJ2-6,.,TRBV5-1,.,TGCGCCTGCGGGGGCGGTGGGGCCAACGTCCTGACTTTC,CACGGGGANVLTF
TRBJ2-1,.,TRBV6-1,.,TGTGCCAGCAGTGAACAGGCCGGCTACAATGAGCAGTTCTTC,CASSEQAGYNEQFF
TRBJ2-5,.,TRBV7-6,TRBD2,TGTGCCAGCAGCTTAAGGACGGGAGGCGAGGAGACCCAGTACTTC,CASSLRTGGEETQYF
TRBJ1-2,.,TRBV30,.,TGTGCCCGTGAGGCCCGATTAGGCTACACCTTC,CAREARLGYTF
TRBJ2-1,.,TRBV5-1,TRBD2,TGCGCCAGCAGCCCCGGGGTAGCGGGAGGTGGTGAGCAGTTCTTC,CASSPGVAGGGEQFF
TRBJ1-4,.,TRBV27,.,TGTGCCAGCAGTTTATCGTATAGTAATGAAAAACTGTTTTTT,CASSLSYSNEKLFF
TRBJ2-7,.,TRBV30,TRBD1,TGTGCCTGGAGCGGACAGGGAGGTTACTACGAGCAGTACTTC,CAWSGQGGYYEQYF
TRBJ2-1,.,TRBV29-1,.,TGCAGCGTTGAGGAGGGGGCGGGTGAGCAGTTCTTC,CSVEEGAGEQFF
TRBJ1-4,.,TRBV6-1,.,TGTGCCAGCAGTGAAGCACTCGGCAGGGGAGATGAAAAACTGTTTTTT,CASSEALGRGDEKLFF
TRBJ2-5,few,TRBV19,.,TGTGCCAGTAGCCCGGGGGATGAGACCCAGTACTTC,CASSPGDETQYF
TRBJ2-7,.,TRBV28,.,TGTGCCAGCAGCCGGTACGAGCAGTACTTC,CASSRYEQYF
TRBJ2-7,.,TRBV14,TRBD2,TGTGCCAGCAGCCAAAATAGAGGACTAGCGGGAGCCGAGCAGTACTTC,CASSQNRGLAGAEQYF
TRBJ1-2,.,TRBV12-5,TRBD1,TGTGCTAGTGGTGTGACAGGGGACTATGGCTACACCTTC,CASGVTGDYGYTF
TRBJ1-5,.,TRBV7-3,TRBD1,TGTGCCAGCAGCCCCACAGGGGGAAGCAATCAGCCCCAGCATTTT,CASSPTGGSNQPQHF
TRBJ2-2,.,TRBV4-1,TRBD2,TGCGCCAGCAGCTCCCGACTAGCGGGCTCCGGGGAGCTGTTTTTT,CASSSRLAGSGELFF
TRBJ2-1,once,TRBV4-1,TRBD2,TGCGCCAGCAGCCAAGAAGACAGCGGGGCCGCCAACTACAATGAGCAGTTCTTC,CASSQEDSGAANYNEQFF
TRBJ2-3,.,TRBV7-2,TRBD2,TGTGCCAGCACCCCGGGGGGGCCCACAGATACGCAGTATTTT,CASTPGGPTDTQYF
TRBJ2-7,.,TRBV9,TRBD1,TGTGCCAGCAGCGTAGGGGTAAGGACAGGGGGAGACGAGCAGTACTTC,CASSVGVRTGGDEQYF
TRBJ1-5,.,TRBV18,.,TGTGCCAGCTCACCAGGAGGGGGGGGTCAGCCCCAGCATTTT,CASSPGGGGQPQHF
TRBJ2-3,.,TRBV6-1,TRBD1,TGTGCCAGCAGTGTACAGGGGTCCTCTTTTGGTGGTGCTGCGGGAGATACGCAGTATTTT,CASSVQGSSFGGAAGDTQYF
TRBJ2-7,few,TRBV10-3,TRBD2,TGTGCCATCAGTGAGTCACCCATGACTAGCGGGAGGGCCCACGAGCAGTACTTC,CAISESPMTSGRAHEQYF
TRBJ2-7,.,TRBV7-9,TRBD1,TGTGCCAGCAGGCGCGCCGGGACAGGGGGCGTCGAGCAGTACTTC,CASRRAGTGGVEQYF
TRBJ2-3,.,TRBV5-6,.,TGTGCCAGCAGCTTGCCCGACGGACTCGCCGGTGGAACAGATACGCAGTATTTT,CASSLPDGLAGGTDTQYF
TRBJ2-6,.,TRBV6-5,TRBD1,TGTGCCAGCAGTTTGTCAGGGGGCTCTGGGGCCAACGTCCTGACTTTC,CASSLSGGSGANVLTF